This T cell receptor beta chain was recovered during a study of beta chain features in type 1 diabetes. Study-level background: Summed over all samples, the examined sorted cells came to roughly 110 million.

The CDR3 runs to 16 residues. Trimming took 3 bases from V and 7 from J; bases not matched to a gene: 6. The germline CDR1 and CDR2 sequences are SGHNT and YYREEE (reference sequence). Study outcomes and limitations: A moderate, significant TCRB CDR3 shortening appeared in type 1 diabetes across four CD4+ subsets.

There are a few counts of this clone. The target antigen is unknown. TCRB transcripts that were expressed got sequenced, as all of the isolated RNA had been reverse transcribed. The repertoire was sequenced with immunoSEQ multiplex PCR; TCRdb's copy has only in-frame clones and lacks some. The table shows approximately 280,000 clones, with approximately 15% occurring only once. This clonotype was obtained from a man younger than 35 with type 1 diabetes. The chain joins TRBV5-4 to TRBJ2-2; the match to TRBD2 covers 13 bases. Sequences were obtained from naive CD4+ T cells from blood. CDR3 sequence (DNA): TGTGCCAGCAGCTCCTGGACTAGCGGGAGTGTCGGGGAGCTGTTTTTT. Translated, it gives CASSSWTSGSVGELFF.